The 8 T cell receptor beta chains below were found in one sample sequenced in a study of blood T cell repertoires in COVID-19. Generated by immunoSEQ multiplex PCR, the TCRdb table keeps only in-frame clones and is missing some. Of 150,000 to 200,000 clones in the sample, about 86% are singletons; the top ten hold approximately 7%. Sequencing was done on a sample of peripheral blood. The receptors originated from a man in his forties or fifties with active or convalescent COVID-19.

The rearrangement links TRBV6-2 or TRBV6-3 to TRBJ1-5, with 8 bases lining up with TRBD1. Trimming cost V 2 bases and J 4 bases; bases outside gene matches: 10. The CDR3 runs 17 residues. Germline-derived CDR1 and CDR2 are MNHEY and SVGEGT. CDR3 nucleotide sequence: TGTGCCAGCAGTTACCCCGGGACAGGAATAAGTAATCAGCCCCAGCATTTT. As protein: CASSYPGTGISNQPQHF.

CDR3 region: CASSLEGGQGLAETYNEQFF. CDR3 nucleotide sequence: TGTGCCAGCAGCCTGGAGGGGGGACAAGGACTAGCGGAAACCTACAATGAGCAGTTCTTC. The chain recombines TRBV21-1 with TRBJ2-1; no check of the table's D call, TRBD2, against the DNA was made. TRBV21-1 is described as a pseudogene. This CDR3 contains 20 residues.

The chain is built from TRBV7-9 and TRBJ1-4; D gene unclear. Trimming left V 5 bases short and J 10 bases short, with 8 bases between. The CDR3 extends over 11 amino acids. Germline values: CDR1 SEHNR, CDR2 FQNEAQ (reference sequence). In nucleotides, the CDR3 is TGTGCCAGCAGCCCAGCAGGAAAACTGTTTTTT. It yields the protein CASSPAGKLFF.

CDR3 nucleotides: TGTGCAACAAACCAAGGAGTCCAAGAGACCCAGTACTTC. This gives the protein CATNQGVQETQYF. The chain uses TRBV5-4 and TRBJ2-5; D is uncertain. The germline CDR1 and CDR2 sequences are SGHNT and YYREEE (reference sequence). This CDR3 contains 13 residues.

This clone was counted once. Here the CDR3 reads CASSFSLENIQYF. DNA for the CDR3: TGTGCCAGCAGCTTTAGTTTGGAAAACATTCAGTACTTC. V usage is TRBV11-2 and J usage is TRBJ2-4; D is unclear. Between the trimmed V and J ends, which lost 3 bases and 5 bases, there was a span of 8 bases. The germline V gene has CDR1 SGHAT and CDR2 FQNNGV. The CDR3 contains 13 residues. Supplemented by reference TRBV11-2 and TRBJ2-4, the full variable domain reads EAGVAQSPRYKIIEKRQSVAFWCNPISGHATLYWYQQILGQGPKLLIQFQNNGVVDDSQLPKDRFSAERLKGVDSTLKIQPAKLEDSAVYLCASSFSLENIQYFGAGTRLSVL.

A single count supports this clone. V usage is TRBV9 and J usage is TRBJ2-5, with 9 bases identical to TRBD1. The length of the CDR3 is 16 residues. With V trimmed by 1 base and J by 1 base, 5 bases remained unmatched. CDR1 is SGDLS, CDR2 YYNGEE, per germline. CDR3 bases: TGTGCCAGCAGCGTATCCGGGGGACAGGGCCAAGAGACCCAGTACTTC. Its protein is CASSVSGGQGQETQYF.

This clone was seen a single time. The chain couples TRBV4-2 to TRBJ1-1, with 8 positions matching TRBD1. The CDR3 extends over 17 amino acids. Germline lookup yields CDR1 LGHNA and CDR2 YNFKEQ. The trim removed 0 bases at V and 4 bases at J, leaving 10 bases unmatched. CDR3 coding DNA: TGTGCCAGCAGCCAAGAACTTACCAGGGGGCCCGGCACTGAAGCTTTCTTT. This encodes CASSQELTRGPGTEAFF.

This rearrangement joins TRBV4-1 to TRBJ2-5; a possible D gene is TRBD1 (6 bases). Per germline, CDR1 MGHRA and CDR2 YSYEKL. The ends were cut back, 4 bases at V and 5 bases at J, with 20 bases in the middle. This CDR3 is built from 16 residues. The CDR3 sequence is CASSLLGPARGETQYF. The CDR3 DNA reads as TGCGCCAGCAGCCTCTTAGGACCGGCGAGGGGGGAGACCCAGTACTTC.